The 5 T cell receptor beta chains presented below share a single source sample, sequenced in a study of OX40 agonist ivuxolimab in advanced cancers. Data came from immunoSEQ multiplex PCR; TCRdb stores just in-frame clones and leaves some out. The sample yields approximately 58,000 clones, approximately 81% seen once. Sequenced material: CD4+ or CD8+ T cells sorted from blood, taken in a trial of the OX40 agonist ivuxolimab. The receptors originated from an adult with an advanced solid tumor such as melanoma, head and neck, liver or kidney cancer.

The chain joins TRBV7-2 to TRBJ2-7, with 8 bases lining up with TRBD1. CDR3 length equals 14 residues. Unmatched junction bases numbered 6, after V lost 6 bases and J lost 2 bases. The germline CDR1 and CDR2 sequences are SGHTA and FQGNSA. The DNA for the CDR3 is TGTGCCAGCAGTCGCCCGGGACAGGCCTACGAGCAGTACTTC. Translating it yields CASSRPGQAYEQYF.

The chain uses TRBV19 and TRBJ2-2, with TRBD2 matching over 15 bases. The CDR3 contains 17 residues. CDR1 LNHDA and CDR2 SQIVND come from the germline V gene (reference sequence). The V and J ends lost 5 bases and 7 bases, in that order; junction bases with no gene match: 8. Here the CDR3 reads CASSDLGLAGGVGELFF. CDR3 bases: TGTGCCAGTAGTGACCTGGGACTAGCGGGAGGCGTCGGGGAGCTGTTTTTT.

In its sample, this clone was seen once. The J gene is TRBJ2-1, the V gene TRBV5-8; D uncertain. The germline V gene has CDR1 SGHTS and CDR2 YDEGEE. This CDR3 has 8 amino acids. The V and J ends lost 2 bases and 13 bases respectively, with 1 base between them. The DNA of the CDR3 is TGTGCCAGCAGCTTTCAGTTCTTC. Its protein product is CASSFQFF.

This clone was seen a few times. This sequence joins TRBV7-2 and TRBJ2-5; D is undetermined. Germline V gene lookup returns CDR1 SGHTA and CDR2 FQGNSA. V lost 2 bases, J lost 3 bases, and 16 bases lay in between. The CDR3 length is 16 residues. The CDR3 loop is CASSLRADGPKETQYF. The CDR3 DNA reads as TGTGCCAGCAGCTTACGGGCAGATGGCCCAAAAGAGACCCAGTACTTC.

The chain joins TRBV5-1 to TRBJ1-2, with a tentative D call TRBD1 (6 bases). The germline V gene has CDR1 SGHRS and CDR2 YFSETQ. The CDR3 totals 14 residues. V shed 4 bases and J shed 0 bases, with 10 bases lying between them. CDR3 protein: CASSQRTANYGYTF. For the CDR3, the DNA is TGCGCCAGCAGCCAACGGACAGCTAACTATGGCTACACCTTC.